The next 6 T cell receptor beta chains were all read from a single sample in a study of vaccination and CD4 T cells after COVID-19. The treatment here: roughly 11-day PBMC culture with coronavirus spike peptide pools or control peptides (ViraFEST assay). Gathering of the CD4+ T cells, from the unexposed donor, took place before the COVID-19 pandemic (2011-2018). The Oncomine TCR Beta short-read assay was applied to DNA of cultured CD4+ T cells. TCRdb re-derived calls from the PCR reads in MiXCR, one entry per CDR3 protein. The sample includes 6,000 or so distinct CDR3 sequences, about 45% seen only once; the top ten take approximately 37%. These TCRs are of unknown antigen specificity. Sequencing used CD4+ T cells from blood, cultured in vitro. The receptors shown here come from a human donor in good health.

The genes are TRBV24-1 and TRBJ2-5; D gene unclear. The ends were cut back, 3 bases at V and 4 bases at J, with 2 bases in the middle. Germline V CDR1 and CDR2: KGHDR, SFDVKD. The CDR3 covers 11 residues. CDR3 sequence reads: CATSDRETQYF. The CDR3 DNA sequence: TGTGCCACCAGTGATAGAGAGACCCAGTACTTC.

This clonotype was counted only a few times. The chain uses TRBV7-3 and TRBJ2-2, with D perhaps given as TRBD1 or TRBD2 (5 bases each). CDR1 and CDR2 (germline): SGHTA, FQGTGA. Trimming left V 0 bases short and J 2 bases short, with 10 bases between. This CDR3 is built from 16 residues. This CDR3 reads CASSLTSGANTGELFF. The CDR3 nucleotides read TGTGCCAGCAGCTTAACGTCCGGGGCCAACACCGGGGAGCTGTTTTTT. Full variable domain (outside the CDR3, taken from reference TRBV7-3 and TRBJ2-2): GAGVSQTPSNKVTEKGKYVELRCDPISGHTALYWYRQSLGQGPEFLIYFQGTGAADDSGLPNDRFFAVRPEGSVSTLKIQRTERGDSAVYLCASSLTSGANTGELFFGEGSRLTVL.

The chain recombines TRBV7-9 with TRBJ2-1, with D hard to call. Deletions cut 3 bases from V and 4 bases from J, with 13 bases between. CDR1 and CDR2 from the germline V gene are SEHNR and FQNEAQ (reference sequence). The CDR3 has 15 amino acids. The CDR3 protein is CASSFSRPDYNEQFF. CDR3 bases: TGTGCCAGCAGCTTTTCCAGACCAGATTACAATGAGCAGTTCTTC.

The chain is built from TRBV28 and TRBJ1-2; D may be TRBD1 (5 bases). Germline CDR1 reads MDHEN; CDR2 reads SYDVKM. Trimming stripped 5 bases from V and 8 bases from J, with 18 bases between. CDR3 length: 14 residues. CDR3 sequence: CASSPPDQGAGYTF. In DNA form, the CDR3 reads TGTGCCAGCAGTCCACCGGACCAAGGGGCAGGCTACACCTTC.

The chain is built from TRBV18 and TRBJ1-5; D perhaps matches TRBD1 (5 bases). The CDR3 totals 15 residues. The germline V gene encodes CDR1 KGHSH and CDR2 LQKENI. Trimming shortened V by 3 bases and J by 4 bases, and 13 bases separated the two germline ends. DNA of the CDR3: TGTGCCAGCTCACCGGGAGGACGGGGGAATCAGCCCCAGCATTTT. This gives the protein CASSPGGRGNQPQHF.

V and J are TRBV7-9 and TRBJ1-1, with a possible D match to TRBD1 (5 bases). This CDR3 region has 14 residues. Germline CDR1 is SEHNR and CDR2 is FQNEAQ (reference sequence). The V gene lost 2 bases and the J gene lost 2 bases, with 9 bases spanning the gap. The DNA of the CDR3 is TGTGCCAGCAGCTTACCCCAGGGAAACACTGAAGCTTTCTTT. Protein: CASSLPQGNTEAFF.